The sequence of this T cell receptor (beta chain) was determined in a study of PD-L1 blockade in urothelial cancer. V dropped 5 bases and J dropped 2 bases, with 7 bases sitting between them. The CDR3 is made up of 12 amino acids. The V gene's germline CDR1 is SGHTA and CDR2 FQGNSA. Stated time point: peripheral blood 6 weeks after treatment start. Sequencing was performed with immunoSEQ multiplex PCR; in TCRdb, only in-frame clones are kept and a portion is missing. The table includes 66,000 or so clones, 85% to 90% detected once. The sample consisted of PBMCs, taken around atezolizumab (anti-PD-L1) treatment. The source is a man aged 55 to 70 with urothelial cancer. This chain links TRBV7-2 with TRBJ2-7; D is unclear. CDR3 DNA sequence: TGTGCCAGCAGCCCCCGAGCCTACGAGCAGTACTTC. As protein: CASSPRAYEQYF.